These T cell receptor beta chains were read from a single sample in a study of CD8 T cells in Susac syndrome. From the immunoSEQ multiplex PCR reads, TCRdb called clonotypes with MiXCR, one entry per CDR3 protein. The table has about 90,000 distinct CDR3 sequences, over 85% seen once; the top ten hold roughly 0.32%. The sample was CD8+ T cells from PBMCs. The receptor source for this set is a human donor in good health. The CDR3 runs from the conserved cysteine through the conserved F or W. Fields, in order: J gene, D gene, clone size, V gene, CDR3 protein, CDR3 DNA. D genes are given only for firm matches. For some rows the clone size is stated as once, few or many, or as a class when expanded; others skip it.

TRBJ1-1 | . | . | TRBV2 | CASSEDGDTEAFF | TGTGCCAGCAGTGAAGATGGGGACACTGAAGCTTTCTTT
TRBJ2-5 | TRBD1 | . | TRBV20-1 | CSAGLVGQGAVETQYF | TGCAGTGCCGGCTTGGTGGGACAGGGGGCTGTAGAGACCCAGTACTTC
TRBJ2-7 | . | . | TRBV20-1 | CSAVESRGYEQYF | TGCAGTGCAGTAGAGAGCAGGGGTTACGAGCAGTACTTC
TRBJ2-3 | . | few | TRBV11-2 | CASSLARDTQYF | TGTGCCAGCAGCTTAGCGAGGGATACGCAGTATTTT
TRBJ2-3 | TRBD2 | . | TRBV4-2 | CASSQSPTSGGPHTDTQYF | TGTGCCAGCAGCCAATCCCCGACTAGCGGGGGGCCTCACACAGATACGCAGTATTTT
TRBJ2-7 | TRBD2 | few | TRBV3-1 | CASSPPGRAYEQYF | TGTGCCAGCAGCCCACCCGGGAGGGCCTACGAGCAGTACTTC
TRBJ2-7 | TRBD2 | . | TRBV20-1 | CSASVGEGADYEQYF | TGCAGTGCTAGTGTTGGGGAGGGAGCGGACTACGAGCAGTACTTC
TRBJ2-5 | . | . | TRBV20-1 | CSASRGGPLQETQYF | TGCAGTGCTAGCAGGGGAGGGCCTCTCCAAGAGACCCAGTACTTC
TRBJ1-2 | . | . | TRBV27 | CASSFGGHGYTF | TGTGCCAGCAGTTTCGGGGGCCATGGCTACACCTTC
TRBJ2-5 | . | . | TRBV7-6 | CASSLASLTTHQETQYF | TGTGCCAGCAGCTTAGCGAGTCTGACTACCCACCAAGAGACCCAGTACTTC
TRBJ1-2 | . | . | TRBV9 | CASSAAGLVEYYGYTF | TGTGCCAGCAGCGCCGCGGGACTCGTCGAATACTATGGCTACACCTTC
TRBJ2-7 | . | . | TRBV3-1 | CASSQAPDGNEQYF | TGTGCCAGCAGCCAAGCCCCCGATGGGAACGAGCAGTACTTC
TRBJ2-7 | . | . | TRBV2 | CASSDENYYEQYF | TGTGCCAGCAGTGATGAGAACTACTACGAGCAGTACTTC
TRBJ1-2 | . | . | TRBV4-1 | CASSRGIGTDYGYTF | TGCGCCAGCAGCCGAGGGATTGGGACGGACTATGGCTACACCTTC
TRBJ1-1 | . | once | TRBV6-5 | CASSYQGLNTEAFF | TGTGCCAGCAGTTACCAGGGGTTGAACACTGAAGCTTTCTTT
TRBJ2-7 | TRBD2 | . | TRBV12-3/TRBV12-4 | CASSSGTRNEQYF | TGTGCCAGCAGTTCCGGGACTAGAAACGAGCAGTACTTC
TRBJ2-2 | . | . | TRBV29-1 | CSVEEGSGELFF | TGCAGCGTTGAAGAGGGTTCGGGGGAGCTGTTTTTT
TRBJ2-1 | . | . | TRBV4-1 | CASSQSIDEQFF | TGCGCCAGCAGCCAAAGTATCGATGAGCAGTTCTTC
TRBJ2-3 | . | . | TRBV27 | CASSLSVRPSTDTQYF | TGTGCCAGCAGTTTATCGGTCAGGCCAAGCACAGATACGCAGTATTTT
TRBJ1-2 | TRBD1 | . | TRBV29-1 | CSVTPTGGIESNYGYTF | TGCAGCGTTACGCCCACAGGGGGCATAGAGTCTAACTATGGCTACACCTTC
TRBJ2-1 | . | . | TRBV7-9 | CASSFPGGGDNEQFF | TGTGCCAGCAGCTTCCCGGGTGGGGGAGACAATGAGCAGTTCTTC
TRBJ2-7 | . | once | TRBV2 | CASRGWTSSTGYEQYF | TGTGCCAGCAGAGGATGGACATCAAGCACAGGCTACGAGCAGTACTTC
TRBJ2-5 | TRBD1 | few | TRBV7-2 | CASSLGDRSYQETQYF | TGTGCCAGCAGCCTGGGGGACAGGTCCTACCAGGAGACCCAGTACTTC
TRBJ1-2 | . | . | TRBV15 | CATSRRGSGGYTF | TGTGCCACCAGCCGGAGAGGCAGTGGGGGCTACACCTTC
TRBJ2-7 | . | . | TRBV7-9 | CASSLTMSGGEQYF | TGTGCCAGCAGCTTAACAATGAGCGGTGGGGAGCAGTACTTC
TRBJ2-6 | TRBD2 | . | TRBV29-1 | CSAGGGRNGANVLTF | TGCAGCGCCGGGGGGGGAAGGAACGGGGCCAACGTCCTGACTTTC
TRBJ2-3 | . | . | TRBV6-1 | CASREWEGALTDTQYF | TGTGCCAGCAGGGAATGGGAGGGGGCGTTAACAGATACGCAGTATTTT
TRBJ1-1 | . | . | TRBV6-2/TRBV6-3 | CASSYGRGTEAFF | TGTGCCAGCAGTTACGGCAGGGGCACTGAAGCTTTCTTT
TRBJ2-3 | . | . | TRBV21-1 | CAPDTQYF | TGTGCTCCCGATACGCAGTATTTT
TRBJ2-2 | . | . | TRBV11-2 | CASSLNWAGNTGELFF | TGTGCCAGCAGCTTAAATTGGGCAGGGAACACCGGGGAGCTGTTTTTT
TRBJ2-5 | . | . | TRBV2 | CASSKGVDSGETQYF | TGTGCCAGCAGTAAAGGGGTAGACTCCGGGGAGACCCAGTACTTC
TRBJ2-3 | . | . | TRBV2 | CASSDSYISVGLARTDTQYF | .
TRBJ1-1 | . | . | TRBV14 | CASSQERTVTEAFF | TGTGCCAGCAGCCAAGAGAGGACGGTCACTGAAGCTTTCTTT
TRBJ1-2 | . | . | TRBV27 | CASSRYGGDNYGYTF | TGTGCCAGCAGTCGTTACGGGGGAGATAACTATGGCTACACCTTC
TRBJ2-2 | TRBD1 | . | TRBV6-6 | CASSYSTGGSTGELFF | TGTGCCAGCAGTTACTCGACAGGGGGCAGCACCGGGGAGCTGTTTTTT
TRBJ1-2 | . | . | TRBV25-1 | CASSEWEEVRGWYGYTF | TGTGCCAGCAGTGAATGGGAGGAGGTCAGAGGATGGTATGGCTACACCTTC
TRBJ2-1 | . | . | TRBV7-6 | CASSLLPAGSYNEQFF | TGTGCCAGCAGCTTACTCCCCGCAGGCTCCTACAATGAGCAGTTCTTC
TRBJ2-3 | TRBD1 | . | TRBV5-4 | CASSYDRGPDTQYF | TGTGCCAGCAGCTATGACAGGGGGCCAGATACGCAGTATTTT
TRBJ2-7 | TRBD1 | medium-sized | TRBV7-3 | CASSPRDRGYEQYF | TGTGCCAGCAGCCCTCGGGACAGGGGCTACGAGCAGTACTTC
TRBJ1-1 | TRBD1 | . | TRBV29-1 | CSVYGQGAEAFF | TGCAGCGTCTACGGACAGGGGGCTGAAGCTTTCTTT
TRBJ1-4 | . | . | TRBV7-8 | CASSLGATNEKLFF | TGTGCCAGCAGCCTCGGCGCAACTAATGAAAAACTGTTTTTT